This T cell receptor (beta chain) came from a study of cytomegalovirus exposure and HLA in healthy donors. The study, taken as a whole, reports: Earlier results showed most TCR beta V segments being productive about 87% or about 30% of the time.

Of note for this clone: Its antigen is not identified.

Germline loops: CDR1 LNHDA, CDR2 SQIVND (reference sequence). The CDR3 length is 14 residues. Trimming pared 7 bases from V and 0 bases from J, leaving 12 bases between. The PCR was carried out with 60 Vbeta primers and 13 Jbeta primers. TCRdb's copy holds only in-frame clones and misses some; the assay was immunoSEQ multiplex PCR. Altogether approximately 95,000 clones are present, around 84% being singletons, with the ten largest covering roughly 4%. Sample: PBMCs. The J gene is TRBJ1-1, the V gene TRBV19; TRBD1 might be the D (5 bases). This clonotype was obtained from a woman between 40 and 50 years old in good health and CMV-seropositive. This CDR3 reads CASTQDGMNTEAFF. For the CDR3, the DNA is TGTGCCAGTACACAGGACGGAATGAACACTGAAGCTTTCTTT. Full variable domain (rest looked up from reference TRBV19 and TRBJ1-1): DGGITQSPKYLFRKEGQNVTLSCEQNLNHDAMYWYRQDPGQGLRLIYYSQIVNDFQKGDIAEGYSVSREKKESFPLTVTSAQKNPTAFYLCASTQDGMNTEAFFGQGTRLTVV.